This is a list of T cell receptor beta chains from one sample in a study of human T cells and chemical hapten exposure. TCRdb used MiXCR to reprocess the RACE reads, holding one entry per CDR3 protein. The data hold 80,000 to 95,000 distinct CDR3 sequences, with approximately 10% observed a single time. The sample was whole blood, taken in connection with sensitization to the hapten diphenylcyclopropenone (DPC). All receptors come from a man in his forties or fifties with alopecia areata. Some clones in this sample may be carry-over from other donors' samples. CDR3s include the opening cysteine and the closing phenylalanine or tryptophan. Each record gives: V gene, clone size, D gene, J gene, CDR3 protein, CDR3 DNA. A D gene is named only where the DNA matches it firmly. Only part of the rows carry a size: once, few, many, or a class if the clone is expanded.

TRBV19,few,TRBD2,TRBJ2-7,CASSPSPGLAGPSEQYF,TGTGCCAGTAGCCCCTCCCCGGGACTAGCGGGCCCCTCCGAGCAGTACTTC
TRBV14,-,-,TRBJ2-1,CASSQMGGTTTYNEQFF,TGTGCCAGCAGCCAGATGGGAGGGACAACTACCTACAATGAGCAGTTCTTC
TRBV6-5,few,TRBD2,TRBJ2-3,CASSYVAGGDTQYF,TGTGCCAGCAGTTACGTCGCGGGGGGGGATACGCAGTATTTT
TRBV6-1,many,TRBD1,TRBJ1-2,CASSEARTGSGIF,TGTGCCAGCAGTGAAGCAAGGACAGGGTCGGGAATCTTC
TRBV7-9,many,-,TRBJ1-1,CASSLGYGGPSIEAFF,TGTGCCAGCAGCTTAGGATATGGGGGGCCGTCTATTGAAGCTTTCTTT
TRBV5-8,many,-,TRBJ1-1,CASSLRGNTEAFF,TGTGCCAGCAGCTTGAGAGGGAACACTGAAGCTTTCTTT
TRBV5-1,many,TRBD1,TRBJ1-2,CASSLGTGDRSGYTF,TGCGCCAGCAGCTTGGGGACAGGGGACCGCTCTGGCTACACCTTC
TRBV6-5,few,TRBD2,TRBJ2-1,CASSYLAGGPSGEQFF,TGTGCCAGCAGTTACCTAGCGGGAGGGCCGTCCGGTGAGCAGTTCTTC
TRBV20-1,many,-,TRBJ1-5,CSALQRERGQPQHF,TGCAGTGCTCTACAAAGAGAAAGGGGTCAGCCCCAGCATTTT
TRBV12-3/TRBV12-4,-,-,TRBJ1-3,CASTLYRNTIYF,TGTGCCAGCACCTTATATAGAAACACCATATATTTT
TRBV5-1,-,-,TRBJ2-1,CASSSQGPRDNEQFF,TGCGCCAGCAGCTCGCAGGGGCCAAGGGACAATGAGCAGTTCTTC
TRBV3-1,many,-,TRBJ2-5,CASSQDVEGPETQYF,TGTGCCAGCAGCCAAGATGTAGAGGGGCCGGAGACCCAGTACTTC
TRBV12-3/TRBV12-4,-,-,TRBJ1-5,CASSPSSLSNQPQHF,TGTGCCAGCAGTCCCTCGTCCTTGAGCAATCAGCCCCAGCATTTT
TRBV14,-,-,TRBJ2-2,CASSLRRARSGELFF,TGTGCCAGCAGCCTGCGCAGGGCTCGGTCCGGGGAGCTGTTTTTT
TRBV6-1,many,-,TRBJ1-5,CASTEPDSNQPQHF,TGTGCCAGCACCGAGCCGGATAGCAATCAGCCCCAGCATTTT
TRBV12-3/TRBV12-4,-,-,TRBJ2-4,CASSFEGSKNIQYF,TGTGCCAGCAGTTTCGAGGGGTCCAAAAACATTCAGTACTTC
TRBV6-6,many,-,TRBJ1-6,CASRINSPLHF,TGTGCCAGCCGTATTAATTCACCCCTCCACTTT
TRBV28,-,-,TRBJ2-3,CASTFPGADTQYF,TGTGCCAGCACCTTCCCGGGAGCGGATACGCAGTATTTT
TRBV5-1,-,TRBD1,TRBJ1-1,CASAPDRVETEAFF,TGCGCCAGCGCTCCCGACAGGGTGGAGACTGAAGCTTTCTTT
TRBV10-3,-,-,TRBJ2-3,CAIRGAPTDTQYF,TGTGCCATCCGGGGGGCCCCCACAGATACGCAGTATTTT
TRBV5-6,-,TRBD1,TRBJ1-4,CASSSGQTFEKLFF,TGTGCCAGCAGCTCGGGACAGACGTTCGAAAAACTGTTTTTT
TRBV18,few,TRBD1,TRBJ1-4,CASSPSRDRRATNEKLFF,TGTGCCAGCTCACCATCCCGGGACAGGCGAGCAACTAATGAAAAACTGTTTTTT
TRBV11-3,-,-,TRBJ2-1,CASSFRSPGNEQFF,TGTGCCAGCAGCTTCCGCAGTCCCGGGAATGAGCAGTTCTTC
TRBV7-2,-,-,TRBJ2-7,CASNSRGEGGFYEQYF,TGTGCCAGCAACTCTAGGGGGGAGGGAGGGTTCTACGAGCAGTACTTC
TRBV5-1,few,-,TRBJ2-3,CASSLGLRTDTQYF,TGCGCCAGCAGCTTGGGGCTCCGCACAGATACGCAGTATTTT
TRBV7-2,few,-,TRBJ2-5,CASSQDLTGTQYF,TGTGCCAGCAGCCAGGACCTAACGGGGACCCAGTACTTC
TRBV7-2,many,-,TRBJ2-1,CASSPGPANEQFF,TGTGCCAGCAGCCCAGGACCGGCCAATGAGCAGTTCTTC
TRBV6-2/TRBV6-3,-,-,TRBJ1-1,CASSYRAGTEAYF,TGTGCCAGCAGTTACAGGGCCGGCACTGAAGCTTACTTT
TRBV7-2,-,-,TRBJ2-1,CASSLSLGGNEQFF,TGTGCCAGCAGCTTATCACTAGGGGGCAATGAGCAGTTCTTC
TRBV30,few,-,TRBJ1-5,CAWSVWSGGNQPQHF,TGTGCCTGGAGTGTATGGTCAGGGGGCAATCAGCCCCAGCATTTT
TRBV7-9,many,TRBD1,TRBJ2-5,CASSLGGFGTGFSETQYF,TGTGCCAGCAGCTTAGGCGGTTTTGGGACAGGGTTTTCCGAGACCCAGTACTTC
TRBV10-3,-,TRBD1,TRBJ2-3,CAITDDRGHTDTQYF,TGTGCCATCACCGATGACAGGGGGCACACAGATACGCAGTATTTT
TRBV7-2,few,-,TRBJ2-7,CASSLGVANYEQYF,TGTGCCAGCAGCTTAGGGGTAGCCAACTACGAGCAGTACTTC
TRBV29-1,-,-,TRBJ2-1,CSVEVRPLNEQFF,TGCAGCGTTGAGGTCCGGCCATTGAATGAGCAGTTCTTC
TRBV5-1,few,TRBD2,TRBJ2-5,CASSLTGGSGETQYF,TGCGCCAGCAGCTTGACGGGAGGCTCGGGAGAGACCCAGTACTTC
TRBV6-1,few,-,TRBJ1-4,CASSEDRAGEKLFF,TGTGCCAGCAGTGAAGACAGGGCTGGGGAAAAACTGTTTTTT
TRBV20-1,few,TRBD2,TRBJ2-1,CSADPSGRALGYNEQFF,TGCAGTGCCGATCCTAGCGGGAGGGCCCTCGGGTACAATGAGCAGTTCTTC
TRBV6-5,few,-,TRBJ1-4,CASSYAPGLGSEKLFF,TGTGCCAGCAGTTACGCCCCCGGGTTAGGGTCGGAAAAACTGTTTTTT
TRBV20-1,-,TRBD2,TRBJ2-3,CSARGRTSGRSDTQYF,TGCAGTGCTAGGGGTAGGACTAGCGGGAGGTCTGATACGCAGTATTTT
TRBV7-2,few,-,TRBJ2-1,CASSLVSEQFF,TGTGCCAGCAGCTTAGTTAGTGAGCAGTTCTTC
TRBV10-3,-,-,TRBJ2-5,CAISESSGLGETQYF,TGTGCCATCAGTGAGTCCTCTGGGCTGGGAGAGACCCAGTACTTC
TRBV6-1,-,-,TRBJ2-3,CATTEGGGSTDTQYF,TGTGCCACAACCGAAGGGGGAGGGAGCACAGATACGCAGTATTTT
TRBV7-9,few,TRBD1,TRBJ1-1,CASSGTGGLEAFF,TGTGCCAGCAGCGGGACAGGGGGCCTTGAAGCTTTCTTT
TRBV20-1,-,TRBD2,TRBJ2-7,CSARDGASGSELRSYEQYF,TGCAGTGCTAGAGATGGGGCTAGCGGGAGCGAACTCCGCTCCTACGAGCAGTACTTC
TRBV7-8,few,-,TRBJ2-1,CASSYRDAPPWNEQFF,TGTGCCAGCAGCTACCGGGACGCTCCGCCTTGGAATGAGCAGTTCTTC
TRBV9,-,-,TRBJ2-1,CASSVQELGGEQFF,TGTGCCAGCAGCGTGCAGGAACTAGGCGGTGAGCAGTTCTTC
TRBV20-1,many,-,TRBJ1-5,CSDYPGVGGSNQPQHF,TGCAGTGATTACCCAGGGGTAGGAGGAAGCAATCAGCCCCAGCATTTT
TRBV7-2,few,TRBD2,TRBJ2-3,CASSLDVAGTSDTQYF,TGTGCCAGCAGCTTAGACGTTGCCGGGACTAGCGATACGCAGTATTTT
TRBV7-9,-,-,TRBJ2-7,CASSLEALRPYF,TGTGCCAGCAGCTTAGAGGCTTTAAGACCGTACTTC